The TCR beta chain described here comes from a study of T cell clonality in common variable immunodeficiency (dated by TCRdb to between 2014 and 2017). Results the study describes overall, beyond this receptor: Correlations of repertoire features with clinical complications were constrained by heterogeneity among patients within the CVID cohort. CVID TCRbeta sequences reportedly showed fewer deletions and N-nucleotide insertions and lacked highly modified clones with 13 or more V deletions. Healthy controls shared more TCRbeta clones with each other than CVID subjects shared among themselves (p < 0.0001). According to the authors, figuring out what caused the increased clonality in CVID would require sequencing the repertoires of T cell subpopulations. TCRbeta clonality was higher in CVID subjects than in healthy controls (t-test p = 0.018), and the increase was most characteristic of about a third of subjects. Even though DNA input was the same, control samples had an average of around 81,000 unique sequences each, compared with roughly 32,000 in CVID samples.

V is shortened by 5 bases, J by 2 bases, and the region joining them spans 11 bases. CDR1 and CDR2, looked up from the germline V gene (reference sequence), are DFQATT and SNEGSKA. Reading from cysteine to phenylalanine, the CDR3 counts 13 amino acids. The DNA shown is the part of the CDR3 that was read: 30 bases, in frame from base 1. Predominantly Caucasian heritage was noted among both the CVID patients and the healthy controls. Heparinized peripheral whole blood samples of about 4.5 to 8.5 ml were obtained from each donor. TCRbeta CDR3 repertoires were sequenced from genomic DNA of adults with common variable immune deficiency (CVID) and healthy adult controls. A total of some 22 healthy adult volunteers (about twelve female and roughly ten male; age range roughly 23 to 75 years, mean age about 33) were included in the control group. Diluted blood was subjected to density centrifugation over Hypaque 1077 or Ficoll-Paque for isolation of peripheral blood mononuclear cells. Unsorted mononuclear cells served as the source of genomic DNA, which was extracted either by Qiagen column purification or by a centrifugation-based method.

For sequencing input, CVID and control samples contributed equivalent amounts of genomic DNA. For every sample, a 60 bp segment covering the rearranged TCRbeta CDR3 region was amplified and then sequenced. The immunoSEQ assay, a bias-corrected multiplex PCR combined with high-throughput sequencing, was used to amplify TCRbeta. Per the original workflow: Each unique nucleotide sequence was treated as a clone and annotated with V, D and J genes, copy number and frequency. Sequences were labeled productive if in frame, and non-productive if out of frame or containing stop codons. As previously described, clonality was computed from Shannon's entropy. The predicted amino acid sequences of productive clones were used to derive mean CDR3 Kyte-Doolittle hydropathy. Using the R hclust function, scaled V gene usage was clustered hierarchically with Manhattan distance and complete linkage. Clone sharing by CDR3 amino acid sequence was assessed by resampling 12 repertoires per group over 100 rounds. The repertoires were searched for approximately 70 published EBV-specific TCRbeta sequences and 245 published CMV-specific TCRbeta sequences. Two CVID samples yielding fewer than 10,000 sequences were excluded from analysis, leaving approximately 40 CVID repertoires. TCRdb limited this immuneACCESS table to in-frame rearrangements with V and J called. A share of clones is missing; checked studies link under half to unresolved V genes, and the rest is unexplained. V, J and clone size are taken as reported in that table, and D and trimming were inferred from the DNA itself. Here the sample lists 30,000 to 40,000 clones, none seen once only. Of the sample, 9.5% falls within the top ten clones.

This clone was counted at least ten times. Its antigen is still unknown. The read ends 3 residues shy of where the CDR3 ends; the end is completed using the germline J gene. Recombination connected TRBV20-1 to TRBJ2-3, with the D gene call left open. This clonotype was obtained from a person aged 18-70 years in good health. The sequencing sample was made of peripheral blood mononuclear cells. CDR3 DNA (partial): TGCAGTGCTTTTGACGGGTTCACAGATACG. Translated, it reads CSAFDGFTDT. The CDR3 reads in full as CSAFDGFTDTQYF.